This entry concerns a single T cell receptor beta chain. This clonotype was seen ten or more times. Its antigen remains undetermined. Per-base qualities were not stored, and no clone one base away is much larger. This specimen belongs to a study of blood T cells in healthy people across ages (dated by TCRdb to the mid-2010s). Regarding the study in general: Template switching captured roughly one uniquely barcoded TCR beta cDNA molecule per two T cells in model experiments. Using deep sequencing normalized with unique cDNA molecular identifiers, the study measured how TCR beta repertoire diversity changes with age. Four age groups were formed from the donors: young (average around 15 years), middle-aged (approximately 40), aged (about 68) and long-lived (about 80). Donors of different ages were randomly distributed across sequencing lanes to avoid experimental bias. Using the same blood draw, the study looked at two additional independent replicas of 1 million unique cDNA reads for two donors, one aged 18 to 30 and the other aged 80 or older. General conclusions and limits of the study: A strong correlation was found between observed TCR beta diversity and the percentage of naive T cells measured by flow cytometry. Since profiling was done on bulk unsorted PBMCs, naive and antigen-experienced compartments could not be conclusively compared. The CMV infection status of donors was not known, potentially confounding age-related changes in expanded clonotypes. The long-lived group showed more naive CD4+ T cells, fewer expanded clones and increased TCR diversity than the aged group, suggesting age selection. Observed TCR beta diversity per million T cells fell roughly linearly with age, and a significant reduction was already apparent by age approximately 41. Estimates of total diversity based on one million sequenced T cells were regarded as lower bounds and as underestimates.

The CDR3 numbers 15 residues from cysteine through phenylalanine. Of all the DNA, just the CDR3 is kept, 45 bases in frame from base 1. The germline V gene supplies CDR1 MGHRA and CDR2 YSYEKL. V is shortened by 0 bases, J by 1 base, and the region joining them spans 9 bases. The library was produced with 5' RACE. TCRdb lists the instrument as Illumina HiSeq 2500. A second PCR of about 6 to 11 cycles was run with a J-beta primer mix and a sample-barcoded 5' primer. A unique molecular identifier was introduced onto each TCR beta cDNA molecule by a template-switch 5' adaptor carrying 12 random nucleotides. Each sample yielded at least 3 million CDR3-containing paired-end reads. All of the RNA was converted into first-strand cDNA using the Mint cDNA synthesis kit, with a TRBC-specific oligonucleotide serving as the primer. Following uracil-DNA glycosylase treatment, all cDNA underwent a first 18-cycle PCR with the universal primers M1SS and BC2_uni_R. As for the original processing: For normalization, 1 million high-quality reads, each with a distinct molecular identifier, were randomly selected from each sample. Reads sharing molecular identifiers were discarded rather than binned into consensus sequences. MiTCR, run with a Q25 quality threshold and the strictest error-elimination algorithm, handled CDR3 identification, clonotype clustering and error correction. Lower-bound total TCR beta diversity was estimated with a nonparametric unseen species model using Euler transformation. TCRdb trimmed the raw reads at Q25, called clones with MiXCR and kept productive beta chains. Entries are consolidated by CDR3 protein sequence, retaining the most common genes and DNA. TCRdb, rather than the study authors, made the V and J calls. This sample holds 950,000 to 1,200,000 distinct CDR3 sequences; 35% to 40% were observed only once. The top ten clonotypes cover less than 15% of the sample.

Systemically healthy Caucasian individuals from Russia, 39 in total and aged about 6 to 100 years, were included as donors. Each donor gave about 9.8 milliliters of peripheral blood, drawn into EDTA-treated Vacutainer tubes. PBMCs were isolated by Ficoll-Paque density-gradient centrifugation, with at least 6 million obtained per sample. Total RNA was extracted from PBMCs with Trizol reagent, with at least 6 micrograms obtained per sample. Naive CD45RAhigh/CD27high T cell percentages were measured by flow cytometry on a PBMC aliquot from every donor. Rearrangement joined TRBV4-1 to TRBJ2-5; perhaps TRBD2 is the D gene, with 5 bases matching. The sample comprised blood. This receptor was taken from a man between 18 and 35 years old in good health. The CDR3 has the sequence CASSQDRGFQETQYF. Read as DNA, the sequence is TGCGCCAGCAGCCAAGATCGCGGGTTCCAAGAGACCCAGTACTTC.